The present entry profiles one T cell receptor beta chain with its context. The clone's antigen remains unknown. Within one base of it there is no much larger clone, and no base qualities were kept. Each collaborating institution followed its own protocols to collect whole blood in K2EDTA tubes. Collaborator samples were shipped for TCRbeta analysis as frozen whole blood, isolated PBMCs, or DNA extracted from either sample type. TCRbeta CDR3 regions were amplified from genomic DNA using the immunoSEQ Assay, a bias-controlled multiplex PCR. Regarding the original processing steps: Nucleated cell counts per sample were estimated from amplification of reference gene primers within the assay. To quantify the absolute abundance of each unique TCRbeta CDR3 rearrangement, sequence reads were collapsed and filtered. For each sample, productive Simpson clonality was calculated as the square root of Simpson's diversity index across productive rearrangements. Imported from immuneACCESS, the table was reduced by TCRdb to in-frame sequences with V and J called. These copies leave out some clones; in studies compared against another copy, an unresolved V gene accounts for under half, and the cause of the remainder is not known. The DNA gave D and trimming, while V, J and clone size come from that table. This sample comprises some 190,000 clones, about 88% of them detected only once. The top ten constitute around 1.6% of the sample.

The data were taken from a study of blood T cell repertoires in COVID-19 (dated by TCRdb to 2018 to 2020). Background on the whole study: Samples covering the acute and convalescent phases of COVID-19 were provided by collaborators in the United States, Italy and Spain. The material from the prospective study consisted of cDNA or gDNA derived from T cells, B-cell-depleted T cells, or PBMCs. Samples came from the ongoing ImmuneRACE study (first 160 participants) plus 1,254 subjects from 6 global collaborators. The sample metadata nearly always contained a de-identified subject ID, COVID-19 status, age in years and sex. The repertoires were released in a freely available public database meant as a resource for research on the immune response to SARS-CoV-2. Deeply sampled blood TCRbeta repertoires from subjects exposed to, actively infected with, or recovered from COVID-19 were included in the dataset. Where available, HLA class I and class II types were taken from metadata supplied by the sample provider and were not determined by assay-based typing. Here is what the overall study found, with its caveats: The amount of clinical and demographic metadata varied by source and participant and was provided uncurated.

According to the germline V gene, CDR1 reads SGHVS and CDR2 reads FNYEAQ. Including cysteine and phenylalanine, the CDR3 has 19 amino acids. Here the CDR3 DNA is all that survives: 57 bases in frame from base 1. Trimmed from V: 0 bases; trimmed from J: 4 bases; junction bases lacking a gene match: 13. The V gene is TRBV7-6 and the J gene is TRBJ2-5; the central 11 bases match TRBD2. The sample taken for sequencing was peripheral blood. The clonotype originates from a man younger than 35 with active or convalescent COVID-19. The CDR3 in this case is CASSLASASGRKGRETQYF. The DNA sequence is TGTGCCAGCAGCTTAGCTTCCGCTAGCGGGAGGAAGGGACGAGAGACCCAGTACTTC.